The T cell receptor (beta chain) described here comes from a study of T cell responses to AZD1222 COVID-19 vaccine. Study details: Recipients boosted at about 4 weeks or about 12 weeks are pooled.

V was trimmed by 4 bases and J by 4 bases, leaving 18 bases between them. Germline-derived CDR1 and CDR2 are SGDLS and YYNGEE. The CDR3 consists of 16 residues. Some clones are missing from TCRdb's copy, which holds only in-frame ones; the method was immunoSEQ multiplex PCR. The sample consists of some 98,000 clones, about 88% of them appearing once. Whole-study findings and limits: Possibly, clonal diversity was underestimated; donors were largely white British and included more females. After two AZD1222 doses, spike-specific TCR breadth and depth rose versus day 0.

A remark on this clone: As yet, its antigen is unknown.

This sequence was found in an adult in good health. The genes are TRBV9 and TRBJ2-1; a possible D gene is TRBD2 (5 bases). Sequences were derived from peripheral blood, sampled on day 0 of AZD1222 vaccination. Written as DNA, the CDR3 is TGTGCCAGCAGCACCAGGACTCCGACGGTGTACAATGAGCAGTTCTTC. Translating gives CASSTRTPTVYNEQFF.